What follows describes a single T cell receptor beta chain. Its antigen is not identified. CDR1 SEHNR and CDR2 FQNEAQ come from the germline V gene (reference sequence). With 5 bases clipped from V and 5 bases from J, the junction kept 4 bases outside the gene matches. This CDR3 spans 15 amino acids. The PCR was carried out with 60 Vbeta primers and 13 Jbeta primers. Method: immunoSEQ multiplex PCR; TCRdb's copy keeps in-frame clones and lacks some. The profile covers 160,000 or so clones, with 80% to 90% appearing a single time and over 10% taken by the ten largest. The sample belongs to a study of cytomegalovirus exposure and HLA in healthy donors. The study's findings and limits: Immune exposure information comprised only CMV serostatus. Follow-up analysis later connected one missense variant in DCLRE1C with trimming of TCR beta V- and J-genes.

Specimen: PBMCs. The sequence derives from a woman aged 45 to 65 in good health and CMV-seronegative. The chain uses TRBV7-9 and TRBJ1-6; 9 nucleotides line up with TRBD1. The CDR3: CASSKGDRDNSPLHF. The CDR3 coding sequence is TGTGCCAGCAGCAAAGGGGACAGGGATAATTCACCCCTCCACTTT.